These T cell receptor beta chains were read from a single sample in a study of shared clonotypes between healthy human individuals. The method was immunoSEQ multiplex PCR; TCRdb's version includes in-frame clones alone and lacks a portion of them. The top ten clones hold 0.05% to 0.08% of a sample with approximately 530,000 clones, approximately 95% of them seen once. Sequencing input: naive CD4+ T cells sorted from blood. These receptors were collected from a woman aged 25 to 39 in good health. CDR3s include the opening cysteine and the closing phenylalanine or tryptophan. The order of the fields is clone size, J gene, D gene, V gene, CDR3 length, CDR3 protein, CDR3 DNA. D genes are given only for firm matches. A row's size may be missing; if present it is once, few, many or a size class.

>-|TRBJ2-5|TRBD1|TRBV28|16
CASTTGGTGLRETQYF
TGTGCCAGCACCACCGGGGGGACAGGGTTGAGGGAGACCCAGTACTTC
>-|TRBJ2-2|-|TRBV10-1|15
CASRTLCGFTGELFF
TGCGCCAGCAGGACCCTATGTGGATTCACCGGGGAGCTGTTTTTT
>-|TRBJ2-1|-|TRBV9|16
CASSVWGSRVRNEQFF
TGTGCCAGCAGCGTATGGGGCTCGCGCGTTAGGAATGAGCAGTTCTTC
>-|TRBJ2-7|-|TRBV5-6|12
CASSLDLGEQYF
TGTGCCAGCAGCTTGGACCTGGGCGAGCAGTACTTC
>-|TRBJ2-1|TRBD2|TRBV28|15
CASSLTSGTYNEQFF
TGTGCCAGCAGTTTGACAAGCGGGACCTACAATGAGCAGTTCTTC
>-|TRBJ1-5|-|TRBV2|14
CASTWTENDQPQHF
TGTGCCAGCACCTGGACGGAGAATGATCAGCCCCAGCATTTT
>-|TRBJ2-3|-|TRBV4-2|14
CASSQDGHTDTQYF
TGTGCCAGCAGCCAAGATGGACACACAGATACGCAGTATTTT
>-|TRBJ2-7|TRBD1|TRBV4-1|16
CASSHPPGQGSYEQYF
TGCGCCAGCAGCCACCCGCCGGGACAGGGTTCCTACGAGCAGTACTTC
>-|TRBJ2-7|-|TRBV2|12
CASRGTVREQYF
TGTGCCAGCAGGGGGACTGTCCGCGAGCAGTACTTC
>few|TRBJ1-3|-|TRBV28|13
CASSWSWENTIYF
TGTGCCAGCAGTTGGTCTTGGGAAAACACCATATATTTT
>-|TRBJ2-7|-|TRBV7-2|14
CASSLGPSPYEQYF
TGTGCCAGCAGCCTCGGACCATCACCCTACGAGCAGTACTTC
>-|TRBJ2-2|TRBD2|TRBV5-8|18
CASSSMTTSGNGAGELFF
TGTGCCAGCAGCTCGATGACTACTAGCGGGAATGGCGCCGGGGAGCTGTTTTTT
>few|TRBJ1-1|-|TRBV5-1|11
CASRGDTEAFF
TGCGCCAGCAGAGGGGACACTGAAGCTTTCTTT
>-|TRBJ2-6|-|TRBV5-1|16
CASSLYGFAGANVLTF
TGCGCCAGCAGCTTGTACGGGTTCGCAGGGGCCAACGTCCTGACTTTC
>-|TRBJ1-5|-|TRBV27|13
CASRSDRNQPQHF
TGTGCCAGCAGAAGTGACAGAAATCAGCCCCAGCATTTT
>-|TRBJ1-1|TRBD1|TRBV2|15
CASRGQGGGNTEAFF
TGTGCCAGCAGGGGACAGGGTGGTGGAAACACTGAAGCTTTCTTT
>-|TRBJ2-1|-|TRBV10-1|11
CASSARGEQFF
TGCGCCAGCAGTGCGCGGGGTGAGCAGTTCTTC
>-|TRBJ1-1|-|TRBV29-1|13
CSVESGVRTEAFF
TGCAGCGTTGAATCAGGGGTTCGGACTGAAGCTTTCTTT
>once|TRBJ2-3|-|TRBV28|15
CASSHMDGGTDTQYF
TGTGCCAGCAGCCACATGGACGGGGGCACAGATACGCAGTATTTT
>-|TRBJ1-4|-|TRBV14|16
CASSQDLGGGHEKLFF
TGTGCCAGCAGCCAAGATCTAGGGGGAGGACACGAAAAACTGTTTTTT
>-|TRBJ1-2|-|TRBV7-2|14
CASSKRYREAGYTF
TGTGCCAGCAGTAAACGCTACAGGGAGGCCGGCTACACCTTC
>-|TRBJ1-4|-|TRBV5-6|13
CASSFRGNEKLFF
TGTGCCAGCAGCTTTAGGGGGAATGAAAAACTGTTTTTT
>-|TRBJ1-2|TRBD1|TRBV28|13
CASRSDRAGGYTF
TGTGCCAGCAGGTCCGACAGGGCGGGTGGCTACACCTTC
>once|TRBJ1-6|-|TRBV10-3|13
CAIRGGSGSPLHF
TGTGCCATCAGAGGAGGTTCGGGATCACCCCTCCACTTT
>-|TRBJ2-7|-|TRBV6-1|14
CASIRTAISYEQYF
TGTGCCAGCATACGGACAGCGATATCCTACGAGCAGTACTTC
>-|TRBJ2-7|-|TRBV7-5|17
CVRSLSLKALGGYEQYF
TGTGTCAGAAGCTTATCCCTTAAGGCGCTAGGGGGCTACGAGCAGTACTTC
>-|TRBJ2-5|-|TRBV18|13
CASSPTQQETQYF
TGTGCCAGCTCACCAACGCAGCAAGAGACCCAGTACTTC
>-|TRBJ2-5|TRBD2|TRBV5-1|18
CASSLGIPSGRLRETQYF
TGCGCCAGCAGCTTGGGGATCCCAAGCGGGAGATTGCGGGAGACCCAGTACTTC
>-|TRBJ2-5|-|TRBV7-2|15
CASSSTLVKRETQYF
TGTGCCAGCAGCTCCACCTTAGTCAAAAGGGAGACCCAGTACTTC
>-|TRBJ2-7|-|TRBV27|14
CASSLNRANSEQYF
TGTGCCAGCAGTTTAAACAGGGCGAACTCCGAGCAGTACTTC
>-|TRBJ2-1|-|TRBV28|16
CASSALGDPGYNEQFF
TGTGCCAGCAGTGCCCTCGGGGACCCAGGCTACAATGAGCAGTTCTTC
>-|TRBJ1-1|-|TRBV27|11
CASSFGERAFF
TGTGCCAGCAGTTTTGGGGAGAGAGCTTTCTTT
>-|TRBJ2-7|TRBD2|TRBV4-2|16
CASSQKTSGSFYEQYF
TGTGCCAGCAGCCAAAAGACTAGCGGGAGTTTCTACGAGCAGTACTTC
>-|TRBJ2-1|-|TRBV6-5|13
CASSYMRYNEQFF
TGTGCCAGCAGTTACATGCGATACAATGAGCAGTTCTTC
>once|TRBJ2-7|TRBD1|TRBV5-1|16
CASSSRQGPPPREQYF
TGCGCCAGCAGCTCCCGACAGGGTCCACCTCCTAGGGAGCAGTACTTC
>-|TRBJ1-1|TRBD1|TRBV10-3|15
CAISSQGVTNTEAFF
TGTGCCATCAGTTCACAGGGGGTTACGAACACTGAAGCTTTCTTT
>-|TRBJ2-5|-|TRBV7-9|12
CASSLAYETQYF
TGTGCCAGCAGCTTAGCCTATGAGACCCAGTACTTC
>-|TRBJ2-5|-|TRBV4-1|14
CASSQDLTVETQYF
TGCGCCAGCAGCCAAGATTTGACGGTCGAGACCCAGTACTTC
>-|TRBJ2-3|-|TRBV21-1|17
CASSKTKLAGVPDTQYF
TGTGCCAGCAGCAAGACTAAACTAGCGGGAGTCCCAGATACGCAGTATTTT
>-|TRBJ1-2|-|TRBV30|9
CAPPSGYTF
TGTGCCCCCCCCAGCGGCTACACCTTC
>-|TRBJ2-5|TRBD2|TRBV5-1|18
CASSFLQLAGLSQETQYF
TGCGCCAGCAGCTTTCTACAGCTAGCGGGCCTCTCCCAAGAGACCCAGTACTTC
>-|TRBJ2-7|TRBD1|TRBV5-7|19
CASSLSRRRGTGLVHEQYF
TGTGCCAGCAGCTTGTCCCGACGACGGGGGACAGGGCTAGTGCACGAGCAGTACTTC
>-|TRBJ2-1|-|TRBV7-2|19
CASSLWVGGWVGSYNEQFF
TGTGCCAGCAGCTTATGGGTTGGCGGGTGGGTGGGGTCCTACAATGAGCAGTTCTTC
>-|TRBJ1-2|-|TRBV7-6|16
CASSLGGFDSNYGYTF
TGTGCCAGCAGCTTAGGGGGATTCGACTCTAACTATGGCTACACCTTC
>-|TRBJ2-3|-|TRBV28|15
CASSSRGQGTDTQYF
TGTGCCAGCAGTTCCCGGGGTCAGGGAACAGATACGCAGTATTTT
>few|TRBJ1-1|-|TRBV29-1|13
CSVQGGKNTEAFF
TGCAGCGTGCAGGGCGGAAAGAACACTGAAGCTTTCTTT